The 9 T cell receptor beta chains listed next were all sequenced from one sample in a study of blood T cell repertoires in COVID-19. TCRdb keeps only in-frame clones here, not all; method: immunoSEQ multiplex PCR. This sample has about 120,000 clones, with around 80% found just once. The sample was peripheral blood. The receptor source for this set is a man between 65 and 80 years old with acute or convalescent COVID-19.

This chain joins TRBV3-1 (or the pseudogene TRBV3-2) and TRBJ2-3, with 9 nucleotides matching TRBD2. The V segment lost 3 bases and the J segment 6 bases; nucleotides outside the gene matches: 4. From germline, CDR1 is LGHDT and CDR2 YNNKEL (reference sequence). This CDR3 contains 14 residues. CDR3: CASSQAGGLDTQYF. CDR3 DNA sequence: TGTGCCAGCAGCCAGGCGGGGGGGTTGGATACGCAGTATTTT.

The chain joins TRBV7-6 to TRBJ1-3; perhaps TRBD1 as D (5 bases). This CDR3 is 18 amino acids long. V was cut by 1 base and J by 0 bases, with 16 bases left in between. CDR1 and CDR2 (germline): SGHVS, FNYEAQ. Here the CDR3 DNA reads TGTGCCAGCAGCTTAGAGGTGTTGGGGGGGGTCTCTGGAAACACCATATATTTT. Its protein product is CASSLEVLGGVSGNTIYF.

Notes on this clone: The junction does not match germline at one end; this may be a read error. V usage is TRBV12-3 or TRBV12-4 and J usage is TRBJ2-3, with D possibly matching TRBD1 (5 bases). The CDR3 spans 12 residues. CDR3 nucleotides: TGTGCCAGCAGTTTGCAGACAGATGCGCAGTATTTT. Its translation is CASSLQTDAQYF.

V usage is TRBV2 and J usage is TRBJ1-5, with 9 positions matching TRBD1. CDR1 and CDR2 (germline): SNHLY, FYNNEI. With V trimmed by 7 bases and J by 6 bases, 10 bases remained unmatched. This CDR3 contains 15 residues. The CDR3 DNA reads TGTGCCAGCACCTTGGACAGGGGAGGGGGTCAGCCCCAGCATTTT. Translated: CASTLDRGGGQPQHF.

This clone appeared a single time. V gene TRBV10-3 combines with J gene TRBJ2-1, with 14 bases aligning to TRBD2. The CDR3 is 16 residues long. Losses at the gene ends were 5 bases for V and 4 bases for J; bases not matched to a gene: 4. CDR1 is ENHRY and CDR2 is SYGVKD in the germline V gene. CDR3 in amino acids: CAISRGTSGGYNEQFF. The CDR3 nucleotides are TGTGCCATCAGTCGCGGGACTAGCGGGGGATACAATGAGCAGTTCTTC.

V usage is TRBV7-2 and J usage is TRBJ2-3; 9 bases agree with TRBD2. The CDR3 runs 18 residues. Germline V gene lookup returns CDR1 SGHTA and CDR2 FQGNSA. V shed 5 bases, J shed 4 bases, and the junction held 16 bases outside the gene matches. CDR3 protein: CASSPRGGGRVGADTQYF. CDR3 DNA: TGTGCCAGCAGCCCCCGAGGCGGCGGGAGGGTAGGTGCAGATACGCAGTATTTT.

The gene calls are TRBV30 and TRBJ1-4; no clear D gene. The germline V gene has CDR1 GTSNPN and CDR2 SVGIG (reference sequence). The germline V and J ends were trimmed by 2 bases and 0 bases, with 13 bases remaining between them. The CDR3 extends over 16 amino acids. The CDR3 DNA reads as TGTGCCTGGAGTAATGAGGTGTTTTCAACTAATGAAAAACTGTTTTTT. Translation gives CAWSNEVFSTNEKLFF. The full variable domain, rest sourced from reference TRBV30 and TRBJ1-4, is SQTIHQWPATLVQPVGSPLSLECTVEGTSNPNLYWYRQAAGRGLQLLFYSVGIGQISSEVPQNLSASRPQDRQFILSSKKLLLSDSGFYLCAWSNEVFSTNEKLFFGSGTQLSVL.

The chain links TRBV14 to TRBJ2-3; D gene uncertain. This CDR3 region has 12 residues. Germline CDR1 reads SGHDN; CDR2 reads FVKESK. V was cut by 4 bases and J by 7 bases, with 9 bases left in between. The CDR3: CASSPDLNTQYF. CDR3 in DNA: TGTGCCAGCAGCCCAGACCTTAATACGCAGTATTTT.

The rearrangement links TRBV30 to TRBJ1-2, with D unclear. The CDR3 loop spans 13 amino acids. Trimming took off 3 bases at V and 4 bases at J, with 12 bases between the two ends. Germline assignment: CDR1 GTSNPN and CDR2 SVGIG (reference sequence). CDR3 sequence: CAWRVSVLYGYTF. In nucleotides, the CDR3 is TGTGCCTGGAGGGTTTCCGTACTCTATGGCTACACCTTC.